These 3 T cell receptor beta chains share one sample of origin, sequenced in a study of blood T cell repertoires in COVID-19 (TCRdb year 2020). The library was built by means of the immunoSEQ multiplex PCR assay. Drawn from immuneACCESS, this table holds only the in-frame rearrangements with V and J called that TCRdb kept. Clones are partly lost; checked studies trace under half to an unresolved V gene and leave the rest unexplained. Counted in this sample were 200,000 to 300,000 clones; roughly 88% of them appeared once. The ten most abundant clones make up more than 1% of the sample. Sample: PBMCs or T cells enriched from blood (not recorded which). These receptors all stem from a woman between 40 and 55 years old with acute COVID-19.

This chain joins TRBV9 and TRBJ1-5, with a weak D call TRBD1 (5 bases). In germline, CDR1 is SGDLS, CDR2 YYNGEE. The ends were cut back, 3 bases at V and 2 bases at J, with 9 bases in the middle. The CDR3 runs to 14 residues. CDR3 loop: CASSAGLGNQPQHF. DNA of the CDR3: TGTGCCAGCAGCGCAGGGCTCGGCAATCAGCCCCAGCATTTT.

The V and J genes are TRBV3-1 (or the pseudogene TRBV3-2) and TRBJ2-1, with 10 bases lining up with TRBD2. The germline CDR1 and CDR2 sequences are LGHDT and YNNKEL (reference sequence). The V and J ends lost 0 bases and 4 bases, in that order; junction bases with no gene match: 12. The CDR3 is made up of 19 amino acids. The CDR3 here is CASSQDYPLTSGTYNEQFF. For the CDR3, the DNA is TGTGCCAGCAGCCAAGATTACCCGCTCACTAGCGGGACTTACAATGAGCAGTTCTTC.

Comment on this clone: The identical CDR3 is also encoded by other nucleotide sequences in the sample. The CDR3: CASSQGRVGTEAFF. CDR3 DNA: TGTGCCAGCAGCCAAGGGCGGGTCGGGACTGAAGCTTTCTTT. The chain couples TRBV3-1 (or the pseudogene TRBV3-2) to TRBJ1-1; D unclear. Between the trimmed V and J ends, which lost 1 base and 5 bases, there was a span of 11 bases. The CDR3 consists of 14 residues. From germline, CDR1 is LGHDT and CDR2 YNNKEL (reference sequence).